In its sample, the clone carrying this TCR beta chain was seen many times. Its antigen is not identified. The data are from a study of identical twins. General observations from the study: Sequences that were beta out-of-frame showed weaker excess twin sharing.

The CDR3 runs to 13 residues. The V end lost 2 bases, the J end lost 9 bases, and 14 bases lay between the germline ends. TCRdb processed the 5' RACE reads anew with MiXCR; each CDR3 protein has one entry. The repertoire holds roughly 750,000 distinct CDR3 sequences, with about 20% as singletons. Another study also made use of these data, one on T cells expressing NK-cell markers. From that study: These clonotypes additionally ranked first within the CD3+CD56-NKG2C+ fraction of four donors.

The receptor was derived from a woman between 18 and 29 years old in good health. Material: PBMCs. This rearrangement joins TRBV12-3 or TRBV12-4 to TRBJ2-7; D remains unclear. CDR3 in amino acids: CASSLKGIDGQYF. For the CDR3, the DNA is TGTGCCAGCAGTTTAAAGGGTATCGACGGGCAGTACTTC.